Included here is one T cell receptor (beta chain) sequence, with context. The target antigen is unknown. The ends were cut back, 1 base at V and 7 bases at J, with 5 bases in the middle. The CDR3 loop spans 12 amino acids. In germline, CDR1 is MGHDK, CDR2 SYGVNS. The source of the sample is a study of CD8+ T cells in alopecia areata. General study results and limits: Clonality exceeded that of normal scalp in lesional scalp, most notably in alopecia totalis/universalis.

After isolation, RNA underwent reverse transcription to generate cDNA as the sequencing template. Measured with immunoSEQ multiplex PCR; TCRdb has only the in-frame clones, and not every one. The table records roughly 100,000 clones, about 60% of them present only once. The receptor was derived from a human donor in good health. Sequenced: CD4+ T cells sorted from blood. The V call is TRBV25-1, the J call TRBJ1-5; D is ambiguous. The chain's CDR3 is CASSEFGQPQHF. Here the CDR3 DNA reads TGTGCCAGCAGTGAATTTGGGCAGCCCCAGCATTTT. The full variable domain, rest sourced from reference TRBV25-1 and TRBJ1-5, is EADIYQTPRYLVIGTGKKITLECSQTMGHDKMYWYQQDPGMELHLIHYSYGVNSTEKGDLSSESTVSRIRTEHFPLTLESARPSHTSQYLCASSEFGQPQHFGDGTRLSIL.